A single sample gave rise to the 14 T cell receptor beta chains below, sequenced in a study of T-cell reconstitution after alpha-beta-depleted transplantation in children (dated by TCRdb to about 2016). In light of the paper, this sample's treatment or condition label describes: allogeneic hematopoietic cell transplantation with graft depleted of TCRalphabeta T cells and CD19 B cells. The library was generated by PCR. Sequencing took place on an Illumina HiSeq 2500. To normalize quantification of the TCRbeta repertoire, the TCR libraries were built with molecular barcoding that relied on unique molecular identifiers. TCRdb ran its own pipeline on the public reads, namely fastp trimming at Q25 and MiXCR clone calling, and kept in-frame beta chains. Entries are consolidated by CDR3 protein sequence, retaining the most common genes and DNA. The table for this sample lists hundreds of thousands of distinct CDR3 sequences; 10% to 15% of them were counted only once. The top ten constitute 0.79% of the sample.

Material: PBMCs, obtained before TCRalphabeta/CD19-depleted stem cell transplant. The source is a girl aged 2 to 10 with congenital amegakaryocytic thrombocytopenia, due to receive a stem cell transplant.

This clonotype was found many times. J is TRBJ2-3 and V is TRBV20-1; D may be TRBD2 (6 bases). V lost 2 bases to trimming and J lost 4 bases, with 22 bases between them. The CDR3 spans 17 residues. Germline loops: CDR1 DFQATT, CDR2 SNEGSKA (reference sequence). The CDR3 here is CSARSSWGGMISDTQYF. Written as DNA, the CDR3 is TGCAGTGCTAGATCTTCGTGGGGCGGGATGATTTCAGATACGCAGTATTTT.

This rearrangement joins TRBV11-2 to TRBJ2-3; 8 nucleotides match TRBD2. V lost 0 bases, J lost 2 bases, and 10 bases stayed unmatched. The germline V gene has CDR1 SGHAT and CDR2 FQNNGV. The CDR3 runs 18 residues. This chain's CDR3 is CASSLDLVVAGTTDTQYF. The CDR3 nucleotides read TGTGCCAGCAGCTTAGATTTGGTAGTAGCGGGAACCACAGATACGCAGTATTTT.

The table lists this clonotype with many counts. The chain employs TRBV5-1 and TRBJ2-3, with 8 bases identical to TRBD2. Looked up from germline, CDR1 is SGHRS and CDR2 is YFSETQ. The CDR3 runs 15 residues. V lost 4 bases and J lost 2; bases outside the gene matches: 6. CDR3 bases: TGCGCCAGCAGCCTCGCAGCGGGGGACACAGATACGCAGTATTTT. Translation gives CASSLAAGDTDTQYF.

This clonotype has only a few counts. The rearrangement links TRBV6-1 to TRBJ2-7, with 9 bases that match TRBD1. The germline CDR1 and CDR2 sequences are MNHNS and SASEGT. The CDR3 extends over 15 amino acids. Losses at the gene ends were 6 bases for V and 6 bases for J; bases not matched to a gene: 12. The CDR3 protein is CASSTPGQGRREQYF. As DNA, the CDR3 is TGTGCCAGCAGCACACCGGGACAGGGACGTCGCGAGCAGTACTTC.

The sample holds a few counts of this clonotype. The CDR3 sequence: CASSQTRGRVEKLFF. CDR3 coding DNA: TGTGCCAGCAGCCAAACCAGGGGGCGCGTTGAAAAACTGTTTTTT. V usage is TRBV7-9 and J usage is TRBJ1-4, with 8 bases that match TRBD1. Trimming cost V 5 bases and J 7 bases; bases outside gene matches: 9. There are 15 residues in the CDR3. From germline, CDR1 is SEHNR and CDR2 FQNEAQ (reference sequence).

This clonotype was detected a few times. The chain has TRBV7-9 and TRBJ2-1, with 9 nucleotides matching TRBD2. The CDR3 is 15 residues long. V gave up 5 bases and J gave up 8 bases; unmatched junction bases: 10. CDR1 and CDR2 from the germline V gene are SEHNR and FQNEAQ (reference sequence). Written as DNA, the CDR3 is TGTGCCAGCAGCCCCCCGACTAGCGGTTGGGATGAGCAGTTCTTC. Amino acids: CASSPPTSGWDEQFF.

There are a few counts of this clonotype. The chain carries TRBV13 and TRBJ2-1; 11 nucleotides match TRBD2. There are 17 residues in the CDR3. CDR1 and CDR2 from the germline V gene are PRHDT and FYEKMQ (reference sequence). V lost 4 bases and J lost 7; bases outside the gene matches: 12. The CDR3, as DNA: TGTGCCAGCAGCTCCGGGGTGGGACTAGCGGTCCTTAATGAGCAGTTCTTC. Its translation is CASSSGVGLAVLNEQFF.

CDR3 coding DNA: TGTGCCAGCAGTTTATCATCCGGCGACAAAAACATTCAGTACTTC. Protein sequence: CASSLSSGDKNIQYF. The chain employs TRBV28 and TRBJ2-4; D is unclear. Germline V gene lookup returns CDR1 MDHEN and CDR2 SYDVKM. V lost 1 base and J lost 3, with 10 bases in between. This CDR3 region has 15 residues. The variable domain in full, completed from reference TRBV28 and TRBJ2-4, reads DVKVTQSSRYLVKRTGEKVFLECVQDMDHENMFWYRQDPGLGLRLIYFSYDVKMKEKGDIPEGYSVSREKKERFSLILESASTNQTSMYLCASSLSSGDKNIQYFGAGTRLSVL.

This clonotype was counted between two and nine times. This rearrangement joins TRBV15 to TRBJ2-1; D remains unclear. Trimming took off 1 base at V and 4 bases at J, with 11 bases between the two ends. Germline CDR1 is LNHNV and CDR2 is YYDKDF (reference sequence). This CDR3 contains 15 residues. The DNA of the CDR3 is TGTGCCACCAGCAGAGCCCCCGGCGGATACAATGAGCAGTTCTTC. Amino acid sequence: CATSRAPGGYNEQFF.

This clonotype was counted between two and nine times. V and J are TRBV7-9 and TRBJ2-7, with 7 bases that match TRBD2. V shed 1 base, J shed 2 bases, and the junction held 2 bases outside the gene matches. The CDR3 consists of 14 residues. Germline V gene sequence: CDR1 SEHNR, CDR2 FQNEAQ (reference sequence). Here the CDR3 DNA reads TGTGCCAGCAGCTTAGTAGGGACTACCTACGAGCAGTACTTC. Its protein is CASSLVGTTYEQYF.

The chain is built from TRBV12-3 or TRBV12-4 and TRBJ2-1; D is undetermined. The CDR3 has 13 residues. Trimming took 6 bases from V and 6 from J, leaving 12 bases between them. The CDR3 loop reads CASSSYSGNEQFF. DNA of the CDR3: TGTGCCAGCAGCTCTTACTCGGGCAATGAGCAGTTCTTC.

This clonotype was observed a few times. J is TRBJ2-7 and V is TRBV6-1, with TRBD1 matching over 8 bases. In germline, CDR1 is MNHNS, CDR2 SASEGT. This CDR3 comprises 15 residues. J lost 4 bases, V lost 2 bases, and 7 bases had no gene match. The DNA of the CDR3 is TGTGCCAGCAGTGAACTTAGACAGGGGATGTACGAGCAGTACTTC. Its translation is CASSELRQGMYEQYF.

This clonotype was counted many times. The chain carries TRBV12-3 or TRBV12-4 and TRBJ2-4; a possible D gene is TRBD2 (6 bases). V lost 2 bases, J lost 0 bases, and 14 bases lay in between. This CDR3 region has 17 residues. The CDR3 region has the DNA TGTGCCAGCAGTTTAACCTTTGGCGGGGTAGCCAAAAACATTCAGTACTTC. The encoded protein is CASSLTFGGVAKNIQYF.

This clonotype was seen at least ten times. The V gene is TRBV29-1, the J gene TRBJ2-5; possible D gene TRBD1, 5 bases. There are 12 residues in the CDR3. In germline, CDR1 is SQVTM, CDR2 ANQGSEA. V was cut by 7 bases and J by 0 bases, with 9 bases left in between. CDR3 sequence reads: CSAEDNQETQYF. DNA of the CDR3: TGCAGCGCTGAGGACAACCAAGAGACCCAGTACTTC.